This T cell receptor beta chain was observed in a study of a mutant IDH1 vaccine in newly diagnosed glioma. Assay: immunoSEQ multiplex PCR; the TCRdb copy retains only in-frame clones and omits some. The sample holds fewer than 60,000 clones, around three fifths seen once. This clone has more than one count but fewer than ten. What it recognizes is unknown. Noted time point: week 47, end of study. Vaccination comprised doses that each held 300 ug of mutant IDH1 20-mer peptide, plus topical imiquimod. The donors had new WHO grade 3 or 4 astrocytomas; these were IDH1-mutant and ATRX-lost. The specimen was peripheral blood mononuclear cells (PBMCs), collected from a glioma patient whose treatment included an IDH1 peptide vaccine. The TCR sequence derives from a man aged 35 to 55 with glioma. Some clones in this sample may be carry-over from other donors' samples.

The CDR3: CSAGGCNSPLHF. The CDR3 nucleotides read TGCAGCGCGGGAGGGTGTAATTCACCCCTCCACTTT. The chain uses TRBV29-1 and TRBJ1-6; D is unclear. Germline-derived CDR1 and CDR2 are SQVTM and ANQGSEA. Between the trimmed V and J ends, which lost 7 bases and 6 bases, there was a span of 10 bases. This CDR3 has 12 amino acids. Full variable domain (outside the CDR3, taken from reference TRBV29-1 and TRBJ1-6): SAVISQKPSRDICQRGTSLTIQCQVDSQVTMMFWYRQQPGQSLTLIATANQGSEATYESGFVIDKFPISRPNLTFSTLTVSNMSPEDSSIYLCSAGGCNSPLHFGNGTRLTVT.